The present T cell receptor beta chain was sequenced within a study of T cells in Graves' hyperthyroidism and ophthalmopathy. The germline CDR1 and CDR2 sequences are SGHAT and FQNNGV. There are 17 residues in the CDR3. V was pared by 1 base and J by 1 base, with 5 bases of the junction left unmatched. Researchers took RNA transcripts and amplified the TCR beta CDR3 regions from them. HTBI primers were employed in a first-round RT-PCR of the TCR CDR3. TCRdb called the multiplex PCR reads again in MiXCR, with one record for every CDR3 protein. The table has around 300,000 distinct CDR3 sequences, 15% to 20% seen once.

This chain uses TRBV11-2 with TRBJ2-2, with 8 bases lining up with TRBD2. Material for sequencing was blood. This TCR came from a man aged 50 to 59 with Graves' ophthalmopathy. The CDR3 loop reads CASSLALAGRNTGELFF. The CDR3 region has the DNA TGTGCCAGCAGCTTAGCCCTAGCGGGTCGGAACACCGGGGAGCTGTTTTTT.